This T cell receptor beta chain came from a study of OX40 agonist ivuxolimab in advanced cancers. General study results and limits: Among T cells, CD8+ cells averaged more expanded clones than CD4+ cells. The study observed clonal expansion of CD4+ and CD8+ blood T cells by week 6 at 0.1 to 3.0 mg/kg.

Remarks on this clone: The antigen is not known.

This CDR3 has 14 residues. V shed 10 bases, J shed 2 bases, and the junction held 10 bases outside the gene matches. Looked up from germline, CDR1 is ENHRY and CDR2 is SYGVKD. Systemic immunosuppression or autoimmune disease history was grounds to exclude patients. TCRdb keeps only in-frame clones here, not all; method: immunoSEQ multiplex PCR. The profile shows nearly 60,000 clones, 80% to 90% of them singletons. The sequences come from CD4+ or CD8+ T cells sorted from blood, collected in a trial of the OX40 agonist ivuxolimab. This sequence joins TRBV10-3 and TRBJ2-7; 8 bases align to TRBD1. The receptor was isolated from an adult with an advanced solid tumor such as melanoma, head and neck, liver or kidney cancer. The CDR3 DNA reads as TGTGCCACCAGGGACCGGACAGGGCCCTACGAGCAGTACTTC. Translation gives CATRDRTGPYEQYF.